The rows below give T cell receptor beta chains drawn from one sample of a study of long-term antiretroviral therapy in people with HIV. Profiled with immunoSEQ multiplex PCR; TCRdb holds only in-frame clones, not every one. This sample yields tens of thousands of clones, of which roughly 87% are seen a single time; approximately 5% belongs to the top ten. This specimen was unsorted PBMCs, taken 0.3 years after starting antiretroviral therapy. These receptors were collected from a man aged 45-65 years with HIV. Both conserved end residues are part of each CDR3. The D gene is left open where the match is weak. Clone size, where shown, is once, few, many, or a class for clones that have expanded.

J: TRBJ2-1; V: TRBV7-8; D: TRBD2; size: -; CDR3: CASSLGVAGYSYNEQFF; DNA: TGTGCCAGCAGCTTAGGAGTAGCGGGGTACTCCTACAATGAGCAGTTCTTC
J: TRBJ2-7; V: TRBV5-1; D: -; size: -; CDR3: CASSPGRDRAAYEQYF; DNA: TGCGCCAGCAGCCCCGGGAGAGACAGGGCAGCCTACGAGCAGTACTTC
J: TRBJ1-5; V: TRBV27; D: -; size: once; CDR3: CASSSDARRKPQHF; DNA: TGTGCCAGCAGTTCGGACGCCCGGAGGAAGCCCCAGCATTTT
J: TRBJ1-2; V: TRBV4-3; D: -; size: -; CDR3: CASSLSPGALVYGYTF; DNA: TGCGCCAGCAGCCTAAGCCCAGGGGCGCTAGTTTATGGCTACACCTTC
J: TRBJ2-5; V: TRBV19; D: TRBD1; size: -; CDR3: CASNRGRGETQYF; DNA: TGTGCCAGTAACAGGGGACGCGGGGAGACCCAGTACTTC
J: TRBJ2-7; V: TRBV6-6; D: -; size: once; CDR3: CASSLPSDSAYEQYF; DNA: TGTGCCAGCAGCTTACCATCGGACAGCGCCTACGAGCAGTACTTC
J: TRBJ1-3; V: TRBV6-5; D: -; size: medium-sized; CDR3: CASSSPPIGGNTIYF; DNA: TGTGCCAGCAGTTCCCCTCCGATCGGTGGAAACACCATATATTTT
J: TRBJ2-2; V: TRBV12-5; D: -; size: -; CDR3: CASGFVAGGTGELFF; DNA: TGTGCTAGTGGTTTCGTCGCTGGGGGGACCGGGGAGCTGTTTTTT
J: TRBJ2-1; V: TRBV5-1; D: -; size: -; CDR3: CASSFGQLNEQFF; DNA: TGCGCCAGCAGCTTCGGACAGCTCAATGAGCAGTTCTTC
J: TRBJ1-4; V: TRBV4-1; D: TRBD1; size: -; CDR3: CASSQGDGTGDNEKLFF; DNA: TGCGCCAGCAGCCAAGGGGATGGGACAGGTGATAATGAAAAACTGTTTTTT
J: TRBJ1-2; V: TRBV9; D: -; size: -; CDR3: CASSVDHSPAYGYTF; DNA: TGTGCCAGCAGCGTCGACCACTCTCCGGCCTATGGCTACACCTTC
J: TRBJ1-1; V: TRBV5-6; D: -; size: -; CDR3: CASSLVSNTEAFF; DNA: TGTGCCAGCAGCTTGGTCTCTAACACTGAAGCTTTCTTT
J: TRBJ2-5; V: TRBV6-6; D: -; size: -; CDR3: CASSFAGDTSETQYF; DNA: TGTGCCAGCAGTTTCGCCGGGGATACCTCGGAGACCCAGTACTTC
J: TRBJ2-1; V: TRBV7-9; D: -; size: -; CDR3: CASSPASPQLYNEQFF; DNA: TGTGCCAGCAGCCCGGCCTCGCCCCAATTGTACAATGAGCAGTTCTTC
J: TRBJ2-7; V: TRBV5-5; D: TRBD1; size: -; CDR3: CASSLSLGQGFYEQYF; DNA: TGTGCCAGCAGCTTGTCTCTGGGACAGGGGTTTTACGAGCAGTACTTC
J: TRBJ1-6; V: TRBV10-3; D: -; size: medium-sized; CDR3: CAISELGSSYNSPLHF; DNA: TGTGCCATCAGTGAGTTAGGGAGCTCCTATAATTCACCCCTCCACTTT
J: TRBJ1-4; V: TRBV5-6; D: -; size: -; CDR3: CASSLGREKLFF; DNA: TGTGCCAGCAGCCTAGGACGGGAAAAACTGTTTTTT
J: TRBJ2-1; V: TRBV10-1; D: -; size: -; CDR3: CASSAGDGSSYNEQFF; DNA: TGCGCCAGCAGTGCTGGGGACGGCAGCTCCTACAATGAGCAGTTCTTC
J: TRBJ2-7; V: TRBV11-3; D: -; size: -; CDR3: CASSLEGGPSYEQYF; DNA: TGTGCCAGCAGCTTAGAAGGCGGTCCTTCCTACGAGCAGTACTTC
J: TRBJ2-3; V: TRBV11-2; D: -; size: -; CDR3: CASTVEADTQYF; DNA: TGTGCCAGCACCGTGGAGGCAGATACGCAGTATTTT
J: TRBJ2-1; V: TRBV5-5; D: -; size: -; CDR3: CASSFTLNEQFF; DNA: TGTGCCAGCAGCTTCACTCTCAATGAGCAGTTCTTC
J: TRBJ1-5; V: TRBV7-9; D: -; size: few; CDR3: CASSLNTNQPQHF; DNA: TGTGCCAGCAGCTTGAACACCAATCAGCCCCAGCATTTT
J: TRBJ2-7; V: TRBV10-3; D: -; size: -; CDR3: CASLGSYEQYF; DNA: TGTGCCAGCTTAGGCTCCTACGAGCAGTACTTC
J: TRBJ1-6; V: TRBV6-1; D: -; size: -; CDR3: CASSEVPMALHF; DNA: TGTGCCAGCAGTGAAGTCCCTATGGCCCTCCACTTT
J: TRBJ1-2; V: TRBV15; D: -; size: -; CDR3: CATSRDPGAIYGYTF; DNA: TGTGCCACCAGCAGAGACCCGGGGGCAATCTATGGCTACACCTTC
J: TRBJ1-1; V: TRBV6-1; D: -; size: -; CDR3: CASSPLRSEAFF; DNA: TGTGCCAGCAGTCCATTGAGGTCTGAAGCTTTCTTT
J: TRBJ2-2; V: TRBV4-3; D: -; size: -; CDR3: CASSQGTIGELFF; DNA: TGCGCCAGCAGCCAAGGGACTATCGGGGAGCTGTTTTTT
J: TRBJ2-7; V: TRBV19; D: -; size: -; CDR3: CASSIGREDEQYF; DNA: TGTGCCAGTAGTATCGGAAGGGAGGACGAGCAGTACTTC
J: TRBJ1-1; V: TRBV5-1; D: -; size: -; CDR3: CASSSTVEAFF; DNA: TGCGCCAGCAGCTCGACAGTGGAAGCTTTCTTT
J: TRBJ2-3; V: TRBV29-1; D: TRBD2; size: -; CDR3: CSVERGGTQYF; DNA: TGCAGCGTTGAGAGGGGAGGGACGCAGTATTTT
J: TRBJ2-7; V: TRBV10-3; D: TRBD1; size: once; CDR3: CAISDSDRALYEQYF; DNA: TGTGCCATCAGTGACTCGGACAGGGCCCTCTACGAGCAGTACTTC
J: TRBJ2-6; V: TRBV10-3; D: TRBD1; size: -; CDR3: CAISMGQGSGANVLTF; DNA: TGTGCCATCAGCATGGGACAGGGCTCTGGGGCCAACGTCCTGACTTTC
J: TRBJ2-1; V: TRBV30; D: TRBD1; size: -; CDR3: CAWTTTGTENEQFF; DNA: TGTGCCTGGACCACCACCGGGACAGAAAATGAGCAGTTCTTC
J: TRBJ2-7; V: TRBV5-8; D: -; size: -; CDR3: CASSYRSWEQYF; DNA: TGTGCCAGCAGCTACAGGTCTTGGGAGCAGTACTTC
J: TRBJ2-1; V: TRBV2; D: -; size: -; CDR3: CASAAESYNEQFF; DNA: TGTGCCAGCGCAGCGGAGTCCTACAATGAGCAGTTCTTC
J: TRBJ2-1; V: TRBV11-1; D: TRBD1; size: -; CDR3: CASRPRDRGNEQFF; DNA: TGTGCCAGCAGACCCCGGGACAGGGGTAATGAGCAGTTCTTC
J: TRBJ1-2; V: TRBV5-1; D: -; size: -; CDR3: CASVRDPNAPNYGYTF; DNA: TGCGCCAGCGTGAGGGATCCAAACGCTCCCAACTATGGCTACACCTTC
J: TRBJ1-5; V: TRBV7-2; D: -; size: -; CDR3: CASSLAGGADNQPQHF; DNA: TGTGCCAGCAGCTTAGCGGGGGGCGCGGACAATCAGCCCCAGCATTTT
J: TRBJ2-7; V: TRBV5-8; D: -; size: -; CDR3: CASSFRQGSSYEQYF; DNA: TGTGCCAGCAGCTTTCGCCAGGGGAGCTCCTACGAGCAGTACTTC
J: TRBJ1-3; V: TRBV18; D: -; size: -; CDR3: CASSPVSSGNTIYF; DNA: TGTGCCAGCTCACCCGTTTCTTCTGGAAACACCATATATTTT
J: TRBJ2-7; V: TRBV7-9; D: -; size: -; CDR3: CASSLDDEQYF; DNA: TGTGCCAGCAGCTTAGATGACGAGCAGTACTTC
J: TRBJ1-5; V: TRBV7-3; D: -; size: -; CDR3: CASSLWVRVSNQPQHF; DNA: TGTGCCAGCAGCTTATGGGTCCGAGTTTCCAATCAGCCCCAGCATTTT
J: TRBJ2-6; V: TRBV2; D: -; size: once; CDR3: CASSALGANVLTF; DNA: TGTGCCAGCAGTGCACTCGGGGCCAACGTCCTGACTTTC
J: TRBJ1-5; V: TRBV19; D: TRBD1; size: -; CDR3: CASKGTGFIQPQHF; DNA: TGTGCCAGTAAAGGGACAGGGTTTATTCAGCCCCAGCATTTT
J: TRBJ2-4; V: TRBV6-5; D: TRBD2; size: -; CDR3: CASSYSISSGGLRYF; DNA: TGTGCCAGCAGTTACTCGATAAGTAGCGGGGGCCTGAGGTACTTC
J: TRBJ1-1; V: TRBV2; D: -; size: -; CDR3: CASSVEMNTEAFF; DNA: TGTGCCAGCTCGGTCGAGATGAACACTGAAGCTTTCTTT
J: TRBJ1-1; V: TRBV25-1; D: TRBD1; size: -; CDR3: CASSEFRQGNTEAFF; DNA: TGTGCCAGCAGTGAATTCCGACAGGGGAACACTGAAGCTTTCTTT
J: TRBJ2-7; V: TRBV28; D: -; size: -; CDR3: CASTPRGVLSYEQYF; DNA: TGTGCCAGCACCCCAAGGGGGGTCCTGTCCTACGAGCAGTACTTC
J: TRBJ1-1; V: TRBV7-2; D: -; size: -; CDR3: CASSLERYTEAFF; DNA: TGTGCCAGCAGCTTAGAACGGTACACTGAAGCTTTCTTT
J: TRBJ1-2; V: TRBV30; D: -; size: once; CDR3: CAWSLTSTNYGYTF; DNA: TGTGCCTGGAGTCTGACAAGTACTAACTATGGCTACACCTTC
J: TRBJ2-4; V: TRBV6-5; D: -; size: -; CDR3: CASSSLSSGENIQYF; DNA: TGTGCCAGCAGTTCTCTCAGTAGTGGGGAAAACATTCAGTACTTC
J: TRBJ2-1; V: TRBV6-5; D: TRBD2; size: -; CDR3: CASSRSGRFFNEQFF; DNA: TGTGCCAGCAGCCGTAGCGGGAGGTTCTTCAATGAGCAGTTCTTC
J: TRBJ2-2; V: TRBV7-2; D: -; size: -; CDR3: CASSLAAEPNTGELFF; DNA: TGTGCCAGCAGCTTAGCCGCGGAGCCCAACACCGGGGAGCTGTTTTTT
J: TRBJ2-2; V: TRBV9; D: -; size: -; CDR3: CASSILAGELFF; DNA: TGTGCCAGCAGCATATTGGCCGGGGAGCTGTTTTTT
J: TRBJ2-5; V: TRBV5-6; D: -; size: -; CDR3: CASSLAPGVETQYF; DNA: TGTGCCAGCAGCTTGGCCCCAGGGGTGGAGACCCAGTACTTC